The following is a TCR beta chain sequence with its context. The specificity of this receptor is unknown. No much larger clonotype is one base removed from it; base qualities were not supplied. Using the deep immunoSEQ assay, multiplex PCR amplified TCR CDR3 regions from genomic DNA. Extracted genomic DNA from each cell subset was distributed evenly across all wells of several immunoSEQ 96-well plates, and each plate was treated as a replicate. Each replicate PCR for sorted subsets received approximately 220 ng genomic DNA, equal to roughly 30,000 T cell genomes. The purified libraries were quantified using a Qubit 3.0 fluorometer, sized with a Bioanalyzer 2100, and then quantified again using the KAPA Library Quantification kit. Every immunoSEQ 96-well plate was sequenced on a dedicated single-read 150-cycle Illumina NextSeq 550 flow cell. Per the authors' processing: Because the immunoSEQ output held only junctional sequences and lacked quality scores, the filtering could not match the filtering applied to full-length reads. Sequences were annotated with PyIR, a Python wrapper for IgBLAST v1.9, using IMGT germline references to assign V/J genes and CDR3. Any read was removed if the V/J assignment was weak (E-value above 1e-6), the CDR3 was missing, or the read contained stop codons, out-of-frame junctions, or ambiguous translated residues. V3J clonotypes were defined by identical inferred V gene, J gene, and CDR3 amino acid sequence. The percentage overlap between two repertoires was calculated by dividing the number of shared unique clonotypes by the size of the smaller repertoire. Three approaches were used to assess repertoire richness: RTK rarefaction, the Chao1 estimator, and Recon v2.1 estimates of unobserved clonotypes. For all TCRbeta clonotypes obtained by the gDNA method from several donors, generation probabilities were computed with OLGA. This is the immuneACCESS table as TCRdb keeps it, with only in-frame sequences that have V and J called. A part of the clones is gone; compared with another copy, unresolved V genes explain less than half, and the rest is unexplained. The DNA was the basis for D and trimming; V, J and clone size are from that table. For this sample there are about 1.5 million clones; 95% to 99% appear just once. Around 0.45% of the sample rests with the top ten.

The sample belongs to a study of shared clonotypes between healthy human individuals (dated by TCRdb to 2018 to 2020). Concerning the study at large: Two women and a few men aged 18 to 49 years were included in the cohort. Per donor, three plates each were used for CD4 naive and CD4 memory, two for CD8 naive, and one for CD8 memory. To estimate repertoire size and how much clonotypes are shared between individuals, the study performed deep sequencing of blood TCR repertoires from roughly five healthy adults. To increase sequencing depth and limit assay-specific biases, TCR repertoire library preparation and sequencing were carried out by different laboratories using diverse techniques. Per donor, leukapheresis produced somewhere between about 0.9 and 9 billion PBMCs. What the study reported, not specific to this receptor: Pairwise subsampling led to the expectation that sequencing depth would affect the degree of clonotype sharing among donors. The genetic and exposure-history diversity represented was limited by the small number of donors. Sampling was restricted to blood, and TCR repertoires in tissues likely differ from the TCR repertoires found in blood. Even with the large sequencing depth, rarefaction of the sorted-subset datasets indicated that sequencing was incomplete. Naive subsets generally had larger estimated clonotype richness than memory subsets did. When several donors were compared, the shared fraction of clonotypes was around 4.6% for naive CD4, around 3.5% for naive CD8, 2% to 2.5% for memory CD4, and about 0.36% for memory CD8. Higher generation probabilities were observed for clonotypes shared by all four sorted-subset donors than for non-shared clonotypes.

The donors were healthy, HIV-negative adults with no recently reported acute infections or vaccinations. Only Caucasian adults living in Nashville, Tennessee, USA were represented among the donors. CD4+ T cells were enriched through magnetic negative selection, after which naive cells were positively selected on CD45RA and the remaining negative fraction served as the memory subset. Blood was obtained by leukapheresis, after which PBMCs were separated by Ficoll-Histopaque density gradient centrifugation and cryopreserved in liquid nitrogen vapor phase. Purity and quantity of every magnetically sorted T cell population were checked by analytical flow cytometry. Each sorted fraction had its genomic DNA isolated and then quantified by UV absorbance on a Nanodrop 2000c. The junction carries 14 bases between V and J, which are trimmed by 5 bases and 6 bases respectively. Inclusive of the bounding cysteine and phenylalanine, the CDR3 is 13 residues long. Just the 39-base CDR3 DNA is kept, in frame starting at base 1. CDR1 and CDR2, per the germline V gene (reference sequence), are MNHEY and SMNVEV.

The clonotype comes from a man in his thirties or forties in good health. The V gene is TRBV27 and the J gene is TRBJ2-7; no D segment can be confidently identified. Sequenced: naive CD4+ T cells sorted from blood. What this sample's cell subset or site label stands for: CD45RA+ positively selected. The CDR3 region reads CASSTTRVGEQYF. In nucleotides, the sequence is TGTGCCAGCAGTACAACGAGAGTGGGCGAGCAGTACTTC.